The rows below give T cell receptor beta chains drawn from one sample of a study of T-cell memory formation after mild COVID-19. TCRdb recomputed calls from the 5' RACE reads with MiXCR, one row per CDR3 protein. This table has about 260,000 distinct CDR3 sequences, 8.2% appearing once. The specimen sequenced was PBMCs or a T cell subset sorted from them (not recorded which). These receptors all come from a man between 18 and 35 years old who had mild COVID-19 (a few samples of this study predate the infection). Cell type and time point are not known. The CDR3 runs from the conserved cysteine through the conserved F or W. Fields, in order: clone size, J gene, D gene, V gene, CDR3 DNA, CDR3 protein. A D gene is named only where the DNA matches it firmly. The listing skips clone size in some rows; elsewhere it reads once, few, many or a size class.

few	TRBJ2-3	TRBD2	TRBV7-3	TGTGCCAGCAGCTTAACGTTCGAGCGGGGACGCACAGATACGCAGTATTTT	CASSLTFERGRTDTQYF
many	TRBJ2-7	TRBD1	TRBV5-1	TGCGCCAGCAGCCCACAGGGGGCCAACTACGAGCAGTACTTC	CASSPQGANYEQYF
NA	TRBJ2-4	TRBD1	TRBV24-1	TGTGCCACCACCTACCAGGACAGGGTAAACATTCAGTACTTC	CATTYQDRVNIQYF
few	TRBJ1-1	NA	TRBV5-1	TGCGCCAGCAGCCTAGGGGAGTGGCGGAACACTGAAGCTTTCTTT	CASSLGEWRNTEAFF
many	TRBJ2-7	NA	TRBV7-2	TGTGCCAGCAGCTTAACCGACAGATCCTACGAGCAGTACTTC	CASSLTDRSYEQYF
few	TRBJ1-2	NA	TRBV6-5	TGTGCCAGCGGGGGCCGGGCTTCCACCCCCTATGGCTACACCTTC	CASGGRASTPYGYTF
few	TRBJ2-5	NA	TRBV6-1	TGTGCCAGCAGTGACCTGGCCCAAGAGACCCAGTACTTC	CASSDLAQETQYF
NA	TRBJ1-4	NA	TRBV29-1	TGCAGCGTTGAAGGCAGGGGAGATAATGAAAAACTGTTTTTT	CSVEGRGDNEKLFF
few	TRBJ1-5	NA	TRBV24-1	TGTGCCACCAGTGATGCCGGGCTCAATCAGCCCCAGCATTTT	CATSDAGLNQPQHF
NA	TRBJ2-2	NA	TRBV20-1	TGCAGTGCTAGGACCCCAGGGACCGGGGAGCTGTTTTTT	CSARTPGTGELFF
many	TRBJ2-3	NA	TRBV4-3	TGCGCCAGCAGCCTTCAATCCTTGGGGGGCCGGGATACGCAGTATTTT	CASSLQSLGGRDTQYF
few	TRBJ2-7	NA	TRBV6-6	TGTGCCAGCAGTTACTTTCTGGGGGGCCCCTCCTACGAGCAGTACTTC	CASSYFLGGPSYEQYF
NA	TRBJ1-6	NA	TRBV7-9	TGTGCCAGCAGCGGAGGCCCAAAGGATTCACCCCTCCACTTT	CASSGGPKDSPLHF
many	TRBJ2-3	NA	TRBV7-8	TGTGCCAGCAGCGAAGGACAACCAGATACGCAGTATTTT	CASSEGQPDTQYF
few	TRBJ2-7	TRBD1	TRBV5-1	TGCGCCAGCAGCTTCGGGACAGTGCTAACCTACGAGCAGTACTTC	CASSFGTVLTYEQYF
NA	TRBJ2-5	TRBD2	TRBV20-1	TGCAGTGCTGCACTGGGACTAGGATGGGTGACCCAGTACTTC	CSAALGLGWVTQYF
many	TRBJ2-1	TRBD2	TRBV12-3/TRBV12-4	TGTGCCAGCAGTTTGCAAGCGGGGGGGCCCCATGAGCAGTTCTTC	CASSLQAGGPHEQFF
many	TRBJ2-1	TRBD2	TRBV6-2/TRBV6-3	TGTGCCAGCAGTTACCGAGCGGGGGCTTACAATGAGCAGTTCTTC	CASSYRAGAYNEQFF
many	TRBJ1-2	TRBD1	TRBV11-2	TGTGCCAGCAGCACGACAGGGGCGGTTGGCTACACCTTC	CASSTTGAVGYTF
few	TRBJ1-2	NA	TRBV11-2	TGTGCCAGCAGCTTAGAGTGGGGAGTAGCTGGCTACACCTTC	CASSLEWGVAGYTF
few	TRBJ1-4	TRBD1	TRBV4-3	TGCGCCAGCAGCCAAGTTGGAGGACAGGGAGAAAAACTGTTTTTT	CASSQVGGQGEKLFF
NA	TRBJ2-5	TRBD1	TRBV12-3/TRBV12-4	TGTGCCAGCAGCCCAGCTTCGACGACAGGGGAAGAGACCCAGTACTTC	CASSPASTTGEETQYF
many	TRBJ2-2	NA	TRBV5-1	TGCGCCAGCAGCCATAGCCCCGGGACTCAGAACACCGGGGAGCTGTTTTTT	CASSHSPGTQNTGELFF
NA	TRBJ1-5	TRBD1	TRBV12-3/TRBV12-4	TGTGCCAGCAGTGCGACAGGGGATATTGAGCCCCAGCATTTT	CASSATGDIEPQHF
many	TRBJ2-7	TRBD1	TRBV4-1	TGCGCCAGCAGCCGGGGGACAGGGGCCTACGAGCAGTACTTC	CASSRGTGAYEQYF
few	TRBJ2-3	TRBD2	TRBV7-2	TGTGCCAGCAAACCCGCGGGGGCAGATACGCAGTATTTT	CASKPAGADTQYF
many	TRBJ2-3	NA	TRBV7-2	TGTGCCAGCAGCTTACAGGAGCAAGATACGCAGTATTTT	CASSLQEQDTQYF
NA	TRBJ1-2	NA	TRBV6-5	TGTGCCAGCAGTTACCAGTCAGTATTACCCTATGGCTACACCTTC	CASSYQSVLPYGYTF
NA	TRBJ1-6	TRBD1	TRBV7-2	TGTGCCAGCAGCTACCGACAGGGGCAGAATTCACCCCTCCACTTT	CASSYRQGQNSPLHF
NA	TRBJ2-1	NA	TRBV5-1	TGCGCCAGCAGCTTGGACAGTGATGAGCAGTTCTTC	CASSLDSDEQFF
many	TRBJ1-1	NA	TRBV29-1	TGCAGCGTCAATTGGGGGGACACTGAAGCTTTCTTT	CSVNWGDTEAFF
few	TRBJ2-1	NA	TRBV19	TGTGCCAGTGCTACTAGAACCTCCTACAATGAGCAGTTCTTC	CASATRTSYNEQFF
many	TRBJ2-1	TRBD1	TRBV4-3	TGCGCCAGCAGCCAAGAACCTCCGGGACAGGGGGGCGAGCAGTTCTTC	CASSQEPPGQGGEQFF
NA	TRBJ1-5	NA	TRBV20-1	TGCAGTGCTAGTGCCGAGCAGGGCGGGCTGTCGCCCCAGCATTTT	CSASAEQGGLSPQHF
NA	TRBJ1-5	NA	TRBV20-1	TGCAGTGTAACACGGGGGGGCGAGGCCCAGCATTTT	CSVTRGGEAQHF
few	TRBJ1-6	TRBD1	TRBV12-3/TRBV12-4	TGTGCCAGCAGTTCACGGGACAGGGGAGAGCTTTCACCCCTCCACTTT	CASSSRDRGELSPLHF
NA	TRBJ2-1	TRBD1	TRBV12-3/TRBV12-4	TGTGCCAGCACCTACCTTAAGGGACAGGTGGGTGGTGAGCAGTTCTTC	CASTYLKGQVGGEQFF
NA	TRBJ2-4	NA	TRBV7-9	TGTGCCAGCAGCTTAGGGGCCCGGACGGACATTCAGTACTTC	CASSLGARTDIQYF
few	TRBJ2-1	TRBD1	TRBV6-2/TRBV6-3	TGTGCCAGCACGGACAGGGGGTCCAATGAGCAGTTCTTC	CASTDRGSNEQFF
few	TRBJ2-3	TRBD2	TRBV5-1	TGCGCCAGCAGCTTTTTAAGGGATACCGGGAGCGGGGGCGGCACAGATACGCAGTATTTT	CASSFLRDTGSGGGTDTQYF
few	TRBJ1-1	NA	TRBV6-5	TGTGCCAGCAGTTACTCGATTTGGGGAGGCACTGAAGCTTTCTTT	CASSYSIWGGTEAFF
NA	TRBJ2-7	NA	TRBV5-1	TGCGCCAGCAAGAAGGACAGCTACTACGAGCAGTACTTC	CASKKDSYYEQYF
few	TRBJ2-7	NA	TRBV5-1	TGCGCCAGCAGTGAAGGCGCCTCCAACTCCTACGAGCAGTACTTC	CASSEGASNSYEQYF
many	TRBJ2-3	NA	TRBV5-5	TGTGCCAGCAGCGCCAGGGGTTTACCTAGCACAGATACGCAGTATTTT	CASSARGLPSTDTQYF
NA	TRBJ1-4	NA	TRBV13	TGTGCCAGCAGCTCGGACCCTCGTACACTGTTTTTT	CASSSDPRTLFF
few	TRBJ2-7	TRBD1	TRBV11-2	TGTGCCAGCAGCTCGCGGACAGGGTTCCCCTACGAGCAGTACTTC	CASSSRTGFPYEQYF